This TCR beta chain was retrieved from a study of blood T cell repertoires in COVID-19. Study-wide background: Some COVID-19 samples were acute and others convalescent; all came from the United States, Italy and Spain. PBMCs, B-cell-depleted T cells, or T cells were the source of the cDNA or gDNA that made up the material.

The table lists this clone with a count of one. Original processing methods: Nucleated cell number was recorded as an estimate derived from reference gene primer amplification. Generated by immunoSEQ multiplex PCR, the TCRdb table keeps only in-frame clones and is missing some. V, J and clone size reflect that table, while D and trimming were determined from the DNA. In the table there are 200,000 to 300,000 clones, about 70% of which are singletons. The specimen was peripheral blood. The clonotype was recovered from a woman over 75 with acute or convalescent COVID-19.

The CDR3 DNA is TGTGCCACCAGAGCACAGGAGAACACTGAAGCTTTCTTT. Protein product: CATRAQENTEAFF. The chain uses TRBV24-1 and TRBJ1-1; D may be TRBD1 (5 bases). CDR1 and CDR2 (germline): KGHDR, SFDVKD. The CDR3 runs to 13 residues. V was clipped by 7 bases and J by 1 base, with 9 bases between them.